The 19 T cell receptor beta chains in this list originate from one sample, sequenced in a study of T-cell reconstitution after alpha-beta-depleted transplantation in children. It was with unique molecular identifiers that the TCRbeta library was prepared. TCRdb reprocessed the PCR reads with MiXCR, giving one entry per CDR3 protein. The sample has 450,000 to 550,000 distinct CDR3 sequences, about an eighth seen once; the top ten hold 14%. The sequencing here drew on PBMCs, mostly from graft donor cells, taken 180 days after TCRalphabeta/CD19-depleted stem cell transplant. The receptor set was obtained from a female patient aged 2-10 years who had a stem cell transplant for aplastic anemia, so the T cells may come from the graft donor.

The chain joins TRBV27 to TRBJ1-2; D may be TRBD1 (5 bases). This CDR3 spans 14 amino acids. CDR1 and CDR2 from the germline V gene are MNHEY and SMNVEV (reference sequence). V shed 2 bases and J shed 6 bases, with 13 bases lying between them. The CDR3, as DNA: TGTGCCAGCAGTTTAATTGGGGCGGGGAATGGCTACACCTTC. This gives the protein CASSLIGAGNGYTF.

This clonotype came up a few times. J is TRBJ2-3 and V is TRBV10-3, with 7 bases fitting TRBD1. Germline V gives CDR1 ENHRY, CDR2 SYGVKD. The CDR3 has 14 amino acids. The J segment lost 0 bases and the V segment lost 10 bases, leaving 7 bases of the junction unmatched. Written as DNA, the CDR3 is TGTGCCACCACAGGGGTCCTTAGCACAGATACGCAGTATTTT. This encodes CATTGVLSTDTQYF.

This chain uses TRBV5-1 with TRBJ2-1; tentatively, D is TRBD1 or TRBD2 (7 bases each). Germline assignment: CDR1 SGHRS and CDR2 YFSETQ. Trimming pared 4 bases from V and 6 bases from J, leaving 17 bases between. CDR3 length: 15 residues. DNA of the CDR3: TGCGCCAGCAGCGACCCAGGGGGGGCGCGCAATGAGCAGTTCTTC. Protein: CASSDPGGARNEQFF.

The table lists this clonotype with a few counts. This chain links TRBV28 with TRBJ1-6; 9 positions match TRBD1. This CDR3 contains 15 residues. J lost 7 bases, V lost 3 bases, and 4 bases had no gene match. Germline lookup yields CDR1 MDHEN and CDR2 SYDVKM. The CDR3 region is CASSFSGQGNSPLHF. CDR3 nucleotides: TGTGCCAGCAGTTTCTCGGGACAGGGAAATTCACCCCTCCACTTT.

CDR3 in amino acids: CSAPLGQGNTEAFF. The CDR3, as DNA: TGCAGTGCCCCTCTGGGACAGGGGAACACTGAAGCTTTCTTT. The chain is built from TRBV20-1 and TRBJ1-1; 9 bases match TRBD1. The CDR3 has 14 amino acids. With 6 bases clipped from V and 1 base from J, the junction kept 6 bases outside the gene matches. The germline V gene encodes CDR1 DFQATT and CDR2 SNEGSKA (reference sequence).

This clonotype came up a few times. V and J are TRBV2 and TRBJ2-7; 9 bases agree with TRBD2. The V gene's germline CDR1 is SNHLY and CDR2 FYNNEI. Unmatched junction bases numbered 5, after V lost 8 bases and J lost 0 bases. The CDR3 length is 14 residues. CDR3: CASGGLAVSYEQYF. The CDR3 DNA is TGTGCCAGCGGGGGACTAGCAGTCTCCTACGAGCAGTACTTC.

This clonotype was detected ten times or more. The chain has TRBV10-3 and TRBJ1-6, with D possibly being TRBD1 (5 bases). The V end lost 6 bases, the J end lost 6 bases, and 21 bases lay between the germline ends. Germline V gene data show CDR1 as ENHRY and CDR2 as SYGVKD. CDR3 length: 17 amino acids. For the CDR3, the DNA is TGTGCCATCAGCAACAACGACCACTATAGGGGTAATTCACCCCTCCACTTT. This sequence encodes CAISNNDHYRGNSPLHF.

This sequence joins TRBV12-3 or TRBV12-4 and TRBJ2-5, with TRBD1 matching over 9 bases. Trimming took 7 bases from V and 5 from J; bases not matched to a gene: 11. The CDR3 has 15 residues. The CDR3 DNA is TGTGCCAGCAAGGTCTCAACAGGGGGCAGGGAGACCCAGTACTTC. Protein sequence: CASKVSTGGRETQYF.

V gene TRBV27 combines with J gene TRBJ2-7; either TRBD1 or TRBD2 may supply D (5 bases each). The CDR3 is 13 amino acids. In germline, CDR1 is MNHEY, CDR2 SMNVEV (reference sequence). The V gene lost 2 bases and the J gene lost 3 bases, with 8 bases spanning the gap. CDR3 DNA: TGTGCCAGCAGTTTAGGGACCTTCTACGAGCAGTACTTC. This gives the protein CASSLGTFYEQYF.

This clonotype turned up a few times. This rearrangement joins TRBV15 to TRBJ1-2; TRBD1 aligns across 7 bases. Germline V gene lookup returns CDR1 LNHNV and CDR2 YYDKDF (reference sequence). The CDR3 loop spans 13 amino acids. J lost 4 bases, V lost 4 bases, and 3 bases had no gene match. The CDR3 region is CATSTTGSYGYTF. The CDR3 DNA sequence: TGTGCCACCAGCACGACAGGGTCCTATGGCTACACCTTC.

The V and J genes are TRBV29-1 and TRBJ2-4, with a tentative D call TRBD1 (6 bases). V lost 4 bases and J lost 4, with 11 bases in between. Germline V gene sequence: CDR1 SQVTM, CDR2 ANQGSEA. This CDR3 spans 13 amino acids. The CDR3 region is CSVAQTGKNIQYF. CDR3 bases: TGCAGCGTTGCCCAAACAGGGAAAAACATTCAGTACTTC.

In its sample, this clonotype was seen many times. The chain couples TRBV7-8 to TRBJ2-5; D perhaps matches TRBD2 (5 bases). Germline CDR1 reads SGHVS; CDR2 reads FQNEAQ. V was pared by 5 bases and J by 0 bases, with 10 bases between. The CDR3 loop spans 14 amino acids. The CDR3 is CASSITRDQETQYF. As DNA, the CDR3 is TGTGCCAGCAGCATTACGAGGGACCAAGAGACCCAGTACTTC.

V and J are TRBV20-1 and TRBJ2-1, with 7 bases lining up with TRBD2. This CDR3 contains 13 residues. In germline, CDR1 is DFQATT, CDR2 SNEGSKA (reference sequence). Losses at the gene ends were 5 bases for V and 3 bases for J; bases not matched to a gene: 4. The CDR3: CSARSGNYNEQFF. CDR3 DNA: TGCAGTGCTCGCAGCGGGAACTACAATGAGCAGTTCTTC.

The rearrangement links TRBV7-9 to TRBJ2-4; TRBD1 matches at 7 bases. Trimming removed 5 bases from V and 0 bases from J; junction bases left unmatched: 10. Per germline, CDR1 SEHNR and CDR2 FQNEAQ (reference sequence). The length of the CDR3 is 17 residues. The CDR3 region has the DNA TGTGCCAGCAGCCATACTACAGGGGATCTAGCCAAAAACATTCAGTACTTC. This sequence encodes CASSHTTGDLAKNIQYF.

V is TRBV7-2 and J is TRBJ2-7; the match to TRBD2 covers 14 bases. The CDR3 is 16 amino acids. CDR1 is SGHTA and CDR2 is FQGNSA in the germline V gene. Germline trimming cut 1 base from V and 6 bases from J; bases unmatched to any gene: 5. The CDR3 sequence is CASSLVPGLAGVEQYF. As DNA, the CDR3 is TGTGCCAGCAGCTTAGTTCCGGGACTAGCGGGAGTCGAGCAGTACTTC.

This clonotype was counted only a few times. This sequence joins TRBV5-1 and TRBJ2-3; D uncertain. Per the germline V gene, CDR1 is SGHRS and CDR2 is YFSETQ. Trimming removed 0 bases at V and 0 bases at J, with 8 bases between. The CDR3 is 15 amino acids. The CDR3, as DNA: TGCGCCAGCAGCTTGGGGGCGTACAGCACAGATACGCAGTATTTT. It translates to CASSLGAYSTDTQYF.

V is TRBV29-1 and J is TRBJ2-3; 12 positions agree with TRBD2. Germline V gene sequence: CDR1 SQVTM, CDR2 ANQGSEA. V lost 3 bases to trimming and J lost 2 bases; unmatched junction nucleotides: 3. The CDR3 is 15 residues long. Here the CDR3 DNA reads TGCAGCGTTGAGGGGACTAGCGGGCTCACAGATACGCAGTATTTT. The encoded protein is CSVEGTSGLTDTQYF.

This clonotype was detected many times. This rearrangement joins TRBV7-8 to TRBJ2-7; 12 bases are shared with TRBD2. The CDR3 spans 16 residues. The J segment lost 2 bases and the V segment lost 0 bases, leaving 2 bases of the junction unmatched. The germline CDR1 and CDR2 sequences are SGHVS and FQNEAQ. The CDR3 region is CASSLALAGGTYEQYF. The CDR3 bases are TGTGCCAGCAGCTTAGCTCTAGCGGGAGGGACCTACGAGCAGTACTTC.

The chain carries TRBV27 and TRBJ1-2; 7 bases match TRBD1. CDR3 size: 15 residues. Germline V CDR1 and CDR2: MNHEY, SMNVEV (reference sequence). V shed 6 bases, J shed 5 bases, and the junction held 12 bases outside the gene matches. CDR3 in amino acids: CASSRVAQGLYGYTF. DNA for the CDR3: TGTGCCAGCAGCCGCGTAGCACAGGGGCTGTATGGCTACACCTTC.